These 3 T cell receptor beta chains share one sample of origin, sequenced in a study of radiotherapy plus CTLA-4 blockade in lung cancer. Assay: immunoSEQ multiplex PCR; the TCRdb copy retains only in-frame clones and omits some. The sample includes 75,000 to 95,000 clones, roughly 70% of them seen just once. Sequencing was performed on peripheral blood, taken from a patient treated with radiotherapy plus ipilimumab. Receptors originate from a human donor with non-small cell lung cancer that progressed on radiotherapy plus ipilimumab.

The chain joins TRBV12-5 to TRBJ2-7; TRBD2 matches at 7 bases. CDR1 and CDR2 from the germline V gene are LGHNT and FRNRAP. The V gene end was trimmed by 8 bases and the J gene end by 6 bases; junction bases not matched to a gene: 10. CDR3 length equals 13 residues. The CDR3: CASSPSSSGEQYF. The CDR3 region has the DNA TGTGCTAGTTCCCCCTCTTCTAGCGGCGAGCAGTACTTC.

The chain couples TRBV6-1 to TRBJ1-3; D is ambiguous. CDR3 length equals 13 residues. The V end was cut by 7 bases, the J end by 0 bases, with 7 bases between. Per the germline V gene, CDR1 is MNHNS and CDR2 is SASEGT. CDR3 loop: CASTPVSGNTIYF. CDR3 nucleotides: TGTGCCAGCACTCCGGTCTCTGGAAACACCATATATTTT.

The J gene is TRBJ1-6, the V gene TRBV7-9; D call uncertain. Germline CDR1 is SEHNR and CDR2 is FQNEAQ (reference sequence). Trimming removed 1 base at V and 2 bases at J, with 9 bases between. This CDR3 is 16 amino acids long. CDR3 nucleotide sequence: TGTGCCAGCAGCTTAGGGGAGGACGCCTATAATTCACCCCTCCACTTT. It is translated as CASSLGEDAYNSPLHF.